This is a list of T cell receptor beta chains from one sample in a study of post-analysis software for immune sequencing data. TCRdb reanalysed the PCR reads using MiXCR and keeps one entry per CDR3 protein. The sample consists of 150,000 to 200,000 distinct CDR3 sequences, 35% to 40% of them appearing once. The source was blood, collected after autologous hematopoietic stem cell transplantation. The receptors originated from a girl aged 10 to 17 with multiple sclerosis. CDR3s include the opening cysteine and the closing phenylalanine or tryptophan. The D gene is left open where the match is weak. A row's size may be missing; if present it is once, few, many or a size class.

TRBJ2-1	NA	TRBV7-9	13	few	TGTGCCAGCAGCGCCCCCCTGGGGGATGAGCAGTTCTTC	CASSAPLGDEQFF
TRBJ2-1	NA	TRBV3-1	13	few	TGTGCCAGCTCGTTCGTCTCCTCCCACGAGCAGTTCTTC	CASSFVSSHEQFF
TRBJ2-7	NA	TRBV20-1	11	NA	TGCAGTGCTAGATTGGATTACGAGCAGTACTTC	CSARLDYEQYF
TRBJ2-1	NA	TRBV9	14	few	TGTGCCAGCAGCGCCCACAGGGATTACAATGAGCAGTTCTTC	CASSAHRDYNEQFF
TRBJ1-2	NA	TRBV4-2	14	NA	TGTGCCAGCAGCCAAGGAGGCAGTAACTATGGCTACACCTTC	CASSQGGSNYGYTF
TRBJ2-7	NA	TRBV12-3/TRBV12-4	14	NA	TGTGCCAGCAGCGCACGAGTGGGAGTGTACGAGCAGTACTTC	CASSARVGVYEQYF
TRBJ2-3	TRBD1	TRBV3-1	14	many	TGTGCCAGCAGCCGGACAGGGGGCACAGATACGCAGTATTTT	CASSRTGGTDTQYF
TRBJ2-3	NA	TRBV20-1	14	NA	TGCAGTGCTAGCCGCCCAGTCGTCTCAGATACGCAGTATTTT	CSASRPVVSDTQYF
TRBJ2-7	TRBD2	TRBV18	17	NA	TGTGCCAGCTCACCCACTAGCGGGACATCCTCCGGCTACGAGCAGTACTTC	CASSPTSGTSSGYEQYF
TRBJ2-1	NA	TRBV20-1	16	NA	TGCAGTGCTACATCCCCGGGACTCCTGGGGTACAATGAGCAGTTCTTC	CSATSPGLLGYNEQFF
TRBJ2-4	NA	TRBV4-1	17	NA	TGCGCCAGCAGCCAAGATGTGGGGGCGGCTGCCAAAAACATTCAGTACTTC	CASSQDVGAAAKNIQYF
TRBJ2-7	NA	TRBV5-8	13	NA	TGTGCCACGGGAGCGGGCCATCGGCACGAGCAGTACTTC	CATGAGHRHEQYF
TRBJ2-2	NA	TRBV6-1	15	few	TGTGCCACCCAGGGGGGTCGGGAGAGAACCGGGGAGCTGTTTTTT	CATQGGRERTGELFF
TRBJ2-7	TRBD1	TRBV27	16	few	TGTGCCAGCATCCTTGAGGTATTGGACAGGGCCTACGAGCAGTACTTC	CASILEVLDRAYEQYF
TRBJ2-5	TRBD2	TRBV20-1	15	many	TGCAGTGCTAGAGTCGTACTAGCGGTCCAAGAGACCCAGTACTTC	CSARVVLAVQETQYF